These 16 T cell receptor beta chains share one sample of origin, sequenced in a study of PD-L1 blockade in urothelial cancer. Time point meaning: peripheral blood 6 weeks after treatment start. The method was immunoSEQ multiplex PCR; TCRdb's version includes in-frame clones alone and lacks a portion of them. Of 48,000 or so clones listed, around 80% are singletons. The sequencing here drew on PBMCs, taken around atezolizumab (anti-PD-L1) treatment. The receptors were gathered from a man in his sixties or seventies with urothelial cancer.

The J gene is TRBJ2-3, the V gene TRBV7-6, with D hard to call. Trimming removed 1 base from V and 6 bases from J, with 8 bases in between. This CDR3 contains 13 residues. The germline gives CDR1 SGHVS, CDR2 FNYEAQ. The CDR3 region is CASSLEPRDTQYF. The CDR3 DNA is TGTGCCAGCAGCTTAGAACCTAGGGATACGCAGTATTTT.

J is TRBJ2-3 and V is TRBV27; no definite D call. The germline V gene encodes CDR1 MNHEY and CDR2 SMNVEV (reference sequence). V was shortened by 6 bases and J by 1 base, with 5 bases between the two germline ends. CDR3 length: 12 amino acids. The CDR3 region is CASSPGTDTQYF. CDR3 bases: TGTGCCAGCAGCCCAGGCACAGATACGCAGTATTTT.

The chain combines TRBV7-8 with TRBJ2-3; 7 bases map to TRBD1. The germline V gene encodes CDR1 SGHVS and CDR2 FQNEAQ. Germline trimming cut 1 base from V and 2 bases from J; bases unmatched to any gene: 9. The CDR3 extends over 17 amino acids. CDR3 coding DNA: TGTGCCAGCAGCTTAGAGTGGGACGAGGGGGCCACAGATACGCAGTATTTT. It encodes CASSLEWDEGATDTQYF.

The CDR3 is CACPAPTGGRYEQYF. Here the CDR3 DNA reads TGTGCCTGCCCAGCCCCGACAGGGGGCCGATACGAGCAGTACTTC. The chain joins TRBV30 to TRBJ2-7; TRBD1 matches 10 bases. The V and J ends lost 6 bases and 4 bases, in that order; junction bases with no gene match: 12. Germline V CDR1 and CDR2: GTSNPN, SVGIG (reference sequence). The CDR3 has 15 amino acids.

The V call is TRBV11-3, the J call TRBJ1-1, with D maybe TRBD1 (5 bases). Trimming removed 5 bases at V and 0 bases at J, with 16 bases between. The CDR3 runs to 16 residues. Germline CDR1 and CDR2: SGHNT and YENEEA. The CDR3 nucleotides are TGTGCCAGCAGCGATCAACGTACAGGACTGAACACTGAAGCTTTCTTT. The encoded protein is CASSDQRTGLNTEAFF.

The chain links TRBV13 to TRBJ2-1; maybe TRBD1 (5 bases). The CDR3 runs 14 residues. CDR1 PRHDT and CDR2 FYEKMQ come from the germline V gene (reference sequence). Trimming left V 5 bases short and J 5 bases short, with 13 bases between. The CDR3 is CASSLRDPHNEQFF. The DNA for the CDR3 is TGTGCCAGCAGCCTCAGGGATCCCCACAATGAGCAGTTCTTC. Drawing the rest from reference TRBV13 and TRBJ2-1, the complete variable domain is AAGVIQSPRHLIKEKRETATLKCYPIPRHDTVYWYQQGPGQDPQFLISFYEKMQSDKGSIPDRFSAQQFSDYHSELNMSSLELGDSALYFCASSLRDPHNEQFFGPGTRLTVL.

The rearrangement links TRBV11-1 to TRBJ2-7, with TRBD1 identical over 8 bases. Per germline, CDR1 SGHAT and CDR2 FQDESV (reference sequence). V lost 1 base to trimming and J lost 4 bases; unmatched junction nucleotides: 6. This CDR3 contains 15 residues. The CDR3 sequence is CASSLVAQGGYEQYF. CDR3 DNA: TGTGCCAGCAGCTTAGTTGCACAGGGGGGTTACGAGCAGTACTTC.

V and J are TRBV5-1 and TRBJ1-1; no reliable D call. V lost 0 bases to trimming and J lost 2 bases, with 8 bases between them. This CDR3 is built from 14 residues. The germline V gene encodes CDR1 SGHRS and CDR2 YFSETQ. The CDR3 nucleotides read TGCGCCAGCAGCTTGGTAATGGGCAACACTGAAGCTTTCTTT. Its protein is CASSLVMGNTEAFF.

This clone has only a few counts. The chain recombines TRBV28 with TRBJ2-7, with D perhaps TRBD2 (6 bases). Between the trimmed V and J ends, which lost 0 bases and 5 bases, there was a span of 11 bases. The CDR3 consists of 14 residues. CDR1 MDHEN and CDR2 SYDVKM come from the germline V gene. The CDR3 is CASSLWRGLDEQYF. The DNA for the CDR3 is TGTGCCAGCAGTTTATGGCGGGGTCTGGACGAGCAGTACTTC. The complete variable domain, with remaining parts taken from reference TRBV28 and TRBJ2-7, reads DVKVTQSSRYLVKRTGEKVFLECVQDMDHENMFWYRQDPGLGLRLIYFSYDVKMKEKGDIPEGYSVSREKKERFSLILESASTNQTSMYLCASSLWRGLDEQYFGPGTRLTVT.

This clone has more than one count but fewer than ten. The gene calls are TRBV30 and TRBJ2-1, with 11 bases matching TRBD2. Germline V gene sequence: CDR1 GTSNPN, CDR2 SVGIG (reference sequence). The ends lost 1 base at V and 5 bases at J; junction bases unmatched: 13. The CDR3 has 18 amino acids. The CDR3 nucleotides read TGTGCCTGGAGTGGGGCTAGCGGGAGGCCCGGTTGGGACAATGAGCAGTTCTTC. Protein sequence: CAWSGASGRPGWDNEQFF.

CDR3 coding DNA: TGTGCCAGTAGTATAGACCCGACAGCAGATACGCAGTATTTT. This translates into CASSIDPTADTQYF. The chain uses TRBV19 and TRBJ2-3; a possible D gene is TRBD1 (5 bases). There are 14 residues in the CDR3. Germline values: CDR1 LNHDA, CDR2 SQIVND (reference sequence). V shed 0 bases and J shed 4 bases, with 8 bases lying between them.

This clone was seen just once. The J gene is TRBJ2-1, the V gene TRBV15, with D maybe TRBD1 (5 bases). The length of the CDR3 is 13 residues. Trimming pared 3 bases from V and 5 bases from J, leaving 8 bases between. CDR1 is LNHNV, CDR2 YYDKDF, per germline (reference sequence). The CDR3 spells CATSRGRNNEQFF. CDR3 nucleotide sequence: TGTGCCACCAGCAGGGGGCGGAACAATGAGCAGTTCTTC.

This chain joins TRBV4-2 and TRBJ2-4; the match to TRBD2 covers 11 bases. V lost 3 bases to trimming and J lost 6 bases; unmatched junction nucleotides: 4. CDR1 is LGHNA, CDR2 YNFKEQ, per germline. The CDR3 extends over 15 amino acids. DNA of the CDR3: TGTGCCAGCAGCCATACCGGGACTAGCGGAAACATTCAGTACTTC. Its translation is CASSHTGTSGNIQYF.

The rearrangement uses TRBV28 and TRBJ2-7, with TRBD1 matching over 8 bases. The CDR3 totals 15 residues. V was clipped by 5 bases and J by 2 bases; unmatched bases: 8. From germline, CDR1 is MDHEN and CDR2 SYDVKM. CDR3 residues: CASSPSQGVTYEQYF. The CDR3 DNA follows: TGTGCCAGCAGTCCTTCACAGGGGGTGACCTACGAGCAGTACTTC. Using reference TRBV28 and TRBJ2-7 for the parts outside the CDR3, the full variable domain is DVKVTQSSRYLVKRTGEKVFLECVQDMDHENMFWYRQDPGLGLRLIYFSYDVKMKEKGDIPEGYSVSREKKERFSLILESASTNQTSMYLCASSPSQGVTYEQYFGPGTRLTVT.

This rearrangement joins TRBV6-5 to TRBJ2-1, with TRBD2 matching over 11 bases. With 6 bases clipped from V and 6 bases from J, the junction kept 7 bases outside the gene matches. CDR1 and CDR2 (germline): MNHEY, SVGAGI. This CDR3 has 15 residues. This CDR3 is CASRHTSGSTNEQFF. The CDR3 region has the DNA TGTGCCAGCAGGCATACTAGCGGGAGTACCAATGAGCAGTTCTTC.

This clone was found a few times. The CDR3: CASSLLRLDNPNTEAFF. Written as DNA, the CDR3 is TGTGCCAGCAGCTTACTCCGCCTTGACAACCCGAACACTGAAGCTTTCTTT. The V and J genes are TRBV11-3 and TRBJ1-1; no clear D. V lost 2 bases and J 1 base, leaving 17 bases between the germline ends. The CDR3 sequence is 17 residues long. Germline V gives CDR1 SGHNT, CDR2 YENEEA.